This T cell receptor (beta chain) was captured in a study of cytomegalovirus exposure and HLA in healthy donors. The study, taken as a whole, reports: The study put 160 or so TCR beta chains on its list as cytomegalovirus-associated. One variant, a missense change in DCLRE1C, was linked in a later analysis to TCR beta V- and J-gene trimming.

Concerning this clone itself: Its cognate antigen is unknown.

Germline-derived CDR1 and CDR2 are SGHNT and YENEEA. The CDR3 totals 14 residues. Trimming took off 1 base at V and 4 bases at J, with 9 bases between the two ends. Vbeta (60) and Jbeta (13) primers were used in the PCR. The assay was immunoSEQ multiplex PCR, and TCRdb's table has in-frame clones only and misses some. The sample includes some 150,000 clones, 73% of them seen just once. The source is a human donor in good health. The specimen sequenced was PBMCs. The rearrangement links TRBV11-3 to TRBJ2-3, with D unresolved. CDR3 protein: CASSLGAQADTQYF. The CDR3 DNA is TGTGCCAGCAGCTTAGGGGCCCAGGCAGATACGCAGTATTTT.